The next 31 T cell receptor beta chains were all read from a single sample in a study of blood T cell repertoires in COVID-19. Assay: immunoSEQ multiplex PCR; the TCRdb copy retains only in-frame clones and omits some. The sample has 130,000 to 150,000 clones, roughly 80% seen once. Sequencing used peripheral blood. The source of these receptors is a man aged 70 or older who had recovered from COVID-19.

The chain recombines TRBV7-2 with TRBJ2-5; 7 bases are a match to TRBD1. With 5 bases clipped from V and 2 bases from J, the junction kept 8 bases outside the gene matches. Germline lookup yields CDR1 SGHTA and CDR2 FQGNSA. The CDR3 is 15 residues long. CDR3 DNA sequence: TGTGCCAGCAGCACCTCCGGGACAGTACAAGAGACCCAGTACTTC. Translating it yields CASSTSGTVQETQYF.

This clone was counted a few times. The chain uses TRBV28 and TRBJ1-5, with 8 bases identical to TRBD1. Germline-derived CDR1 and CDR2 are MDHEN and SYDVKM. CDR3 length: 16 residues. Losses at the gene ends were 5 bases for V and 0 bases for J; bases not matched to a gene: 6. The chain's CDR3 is CASSKDREPSNQPQHF. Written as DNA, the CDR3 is TGTGCCAGCAGTAAGGACAGGGAACCTAGCAATCAGCCCCAGCATTTT.

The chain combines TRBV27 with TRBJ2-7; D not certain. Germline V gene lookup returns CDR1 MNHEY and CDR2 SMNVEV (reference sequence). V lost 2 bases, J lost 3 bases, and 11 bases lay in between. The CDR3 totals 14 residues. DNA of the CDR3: TGTGCCAGCAGTTTAATATCCCCACTCTACGAGCAGTACTTC. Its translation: CASSLISPLYEQYF.

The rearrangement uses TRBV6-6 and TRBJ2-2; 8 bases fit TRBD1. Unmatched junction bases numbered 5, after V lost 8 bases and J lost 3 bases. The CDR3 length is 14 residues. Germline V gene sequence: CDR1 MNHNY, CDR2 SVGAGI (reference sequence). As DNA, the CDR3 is TGTGCCAGCCGGGACAGGCCCTACACCGGGGAGCTGTTTTTT. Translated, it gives CASRDRPYTGELFF.

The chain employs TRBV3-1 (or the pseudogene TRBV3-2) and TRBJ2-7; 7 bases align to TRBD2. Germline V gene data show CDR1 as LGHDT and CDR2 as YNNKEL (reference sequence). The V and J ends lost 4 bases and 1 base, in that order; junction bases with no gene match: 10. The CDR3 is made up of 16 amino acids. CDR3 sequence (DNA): TGTGCCAGCAGCCCGGGAGGCGGGTCGAGGTCCTACGAGCAGTACTTC. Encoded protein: CASSPGGGSRSYEQYF.

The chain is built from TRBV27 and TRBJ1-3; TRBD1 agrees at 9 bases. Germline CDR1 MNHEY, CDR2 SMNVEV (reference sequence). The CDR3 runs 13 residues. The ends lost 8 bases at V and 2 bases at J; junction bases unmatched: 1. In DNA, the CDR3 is TGTGCCAGCTGGGACAGGGCTGGAAACACCATATATTTT. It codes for CASWDRAGNTIYF.

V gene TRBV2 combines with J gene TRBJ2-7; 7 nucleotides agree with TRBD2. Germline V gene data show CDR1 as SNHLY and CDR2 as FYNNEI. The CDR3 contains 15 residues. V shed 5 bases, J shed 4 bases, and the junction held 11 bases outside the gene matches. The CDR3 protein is CASSRWGGMEYEQYF. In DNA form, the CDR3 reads TGTGCCAGCAGTCGATGGGGGGGGATGGAGTACGAGCAGTACTTC.

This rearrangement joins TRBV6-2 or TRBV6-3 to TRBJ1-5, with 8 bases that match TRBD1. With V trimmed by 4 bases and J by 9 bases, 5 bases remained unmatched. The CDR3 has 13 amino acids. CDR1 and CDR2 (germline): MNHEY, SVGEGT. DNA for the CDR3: TGTGCCAGCAGTTCAGACAGGGGAACGCCCCAGCATTTT. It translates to CASSSDRGTPQHF.

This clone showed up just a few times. CDR3 residues: CAWSGTGYRGYEQYF. The CDR3 nucleotides are TGTGCCTGGTCCGGGACAGGGTACCGGGGGTACGAGCAGTACTTC. J is TRBJ2-7 and V is TRBV30; the match to TRBD1 covers 9 bases. Germline CDR1 reads GTSNPN; CDR2 reads SVGIG (reference sequence). The CDR3 spans 15 residues. Unmatched junction bases numbered 12, after V lost 5 bases and J lost 4 bases.

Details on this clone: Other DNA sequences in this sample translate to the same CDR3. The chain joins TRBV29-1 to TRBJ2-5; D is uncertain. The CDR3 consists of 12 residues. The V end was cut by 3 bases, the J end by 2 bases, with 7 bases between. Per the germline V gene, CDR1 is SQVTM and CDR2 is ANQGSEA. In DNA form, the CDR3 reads TGCAGCGTTGATTCAGATCAAGAGACCCAGTACTTC. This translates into CSVDSDQETQYF.

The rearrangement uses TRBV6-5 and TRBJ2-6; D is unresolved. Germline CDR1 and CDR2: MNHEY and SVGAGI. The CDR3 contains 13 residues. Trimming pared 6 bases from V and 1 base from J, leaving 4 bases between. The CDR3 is CASSQSGANVLTF. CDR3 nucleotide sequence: TGTGCCAGCAGCCAATCTGGGGCCAACGTCCTGACTTTC.

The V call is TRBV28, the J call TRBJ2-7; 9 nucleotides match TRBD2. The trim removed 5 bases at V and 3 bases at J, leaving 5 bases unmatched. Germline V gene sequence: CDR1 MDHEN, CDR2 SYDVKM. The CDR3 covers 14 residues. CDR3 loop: CASSVWTSVYEQYF. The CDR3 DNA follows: TGTGCCAGCAGTGTCTGGACTAGCGTCTACGAGCAGTACTTC.

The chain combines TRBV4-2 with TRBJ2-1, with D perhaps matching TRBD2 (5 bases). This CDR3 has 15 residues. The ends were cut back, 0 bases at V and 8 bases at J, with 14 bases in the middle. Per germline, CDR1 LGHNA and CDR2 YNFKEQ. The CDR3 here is CASSQELDQTDEQFF. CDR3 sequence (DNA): TGTGCCAGCAGCCAAGAACTAGATCAAACGGATGAGCAGTTCTTC.

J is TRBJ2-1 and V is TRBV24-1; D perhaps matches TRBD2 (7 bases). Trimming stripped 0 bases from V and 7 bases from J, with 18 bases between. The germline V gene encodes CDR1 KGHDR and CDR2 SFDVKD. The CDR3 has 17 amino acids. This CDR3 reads CATSDLRVAGARNEQFF. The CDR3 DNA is TGTGCCACCAGTGATTTGCGTGTTGCGGGGGCTAGAAATGAGCAGTTCTTC.

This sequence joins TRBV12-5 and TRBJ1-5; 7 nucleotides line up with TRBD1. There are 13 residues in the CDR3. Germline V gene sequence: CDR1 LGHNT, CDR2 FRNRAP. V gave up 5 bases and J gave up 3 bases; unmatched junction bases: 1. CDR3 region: CASGGQVNQPQHF. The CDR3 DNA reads TGTGCTAGTGGTGGACAGGTCAATCAGCCCCAGCATTTT.

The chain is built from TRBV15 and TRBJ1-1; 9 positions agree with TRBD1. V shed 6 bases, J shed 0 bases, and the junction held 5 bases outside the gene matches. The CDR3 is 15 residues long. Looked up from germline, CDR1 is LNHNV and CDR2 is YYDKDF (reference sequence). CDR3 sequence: CATRRQGGLNTEAFF. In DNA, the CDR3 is TGTGCCACCAGACGACAGGGGGGGCTGAACACTGAAGCTTTCTTT.

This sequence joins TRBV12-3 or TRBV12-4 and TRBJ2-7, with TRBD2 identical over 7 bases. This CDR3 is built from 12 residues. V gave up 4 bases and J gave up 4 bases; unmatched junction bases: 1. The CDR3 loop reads CASSWGGYEQYF. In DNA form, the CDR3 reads TGTGCCAGCAGTTGGGGGGGGTACGAGCAGTACTTC.

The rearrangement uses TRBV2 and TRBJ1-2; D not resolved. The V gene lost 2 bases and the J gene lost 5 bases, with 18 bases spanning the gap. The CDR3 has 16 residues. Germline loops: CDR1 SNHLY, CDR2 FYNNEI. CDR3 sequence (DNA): TGTGCCAGCAGTGAATTCGTCGGCCCCGGGGTTTATGGCTACACCTTC. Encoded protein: CASSEFVGPGVYGYTF.

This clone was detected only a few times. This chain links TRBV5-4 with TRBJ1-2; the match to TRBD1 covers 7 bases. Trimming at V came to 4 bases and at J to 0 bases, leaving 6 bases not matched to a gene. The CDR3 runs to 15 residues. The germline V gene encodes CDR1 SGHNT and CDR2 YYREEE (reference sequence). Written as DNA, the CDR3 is TGTGCCAGCAGCCACCCAGGGGGGCCTAACTATGGCTACACCTTC. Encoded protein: CASSHPGGPNYGYTF.

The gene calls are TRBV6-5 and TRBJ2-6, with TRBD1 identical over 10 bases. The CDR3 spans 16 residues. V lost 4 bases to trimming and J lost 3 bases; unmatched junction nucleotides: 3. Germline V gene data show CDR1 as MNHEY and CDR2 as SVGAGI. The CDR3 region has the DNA TGTGCCAGCAGTTTCGACAGGGGGCGTGGGGCCAACGTCCTGACTTTC. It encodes CASSFDRGRGANVLTF.

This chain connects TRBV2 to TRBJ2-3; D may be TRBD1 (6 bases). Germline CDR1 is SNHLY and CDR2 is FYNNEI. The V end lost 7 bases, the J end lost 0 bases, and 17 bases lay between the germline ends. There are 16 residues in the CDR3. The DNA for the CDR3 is TGTGCCAGCACCCCGGCAGGGCAGGGGAGCACAGATACGCAGTATTTT. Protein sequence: CASTPAGQGSTDTQYF.

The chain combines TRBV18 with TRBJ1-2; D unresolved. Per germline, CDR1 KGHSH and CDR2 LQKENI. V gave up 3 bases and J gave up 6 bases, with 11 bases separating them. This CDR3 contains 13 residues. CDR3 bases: TGTGCCAGCTCACCGGCGGTTCGGGATGGCTACACCTTC. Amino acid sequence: CASSPAVRDGYTF.

The CDR3 nucleotides are TGTGCCAGCATTGAATTTGGTCGGAATGAGCAGTTCTTC. Protein sequence: CASIEFGRNEQFF. The chain has TRBV12-3 or TRBV12-4 and TRBJ2-1; D is unresolved. CDR3 length: 13 amino acids. With 7 bases removed from V and 7 bases from J, the gap between germline ends came to 14 bases.

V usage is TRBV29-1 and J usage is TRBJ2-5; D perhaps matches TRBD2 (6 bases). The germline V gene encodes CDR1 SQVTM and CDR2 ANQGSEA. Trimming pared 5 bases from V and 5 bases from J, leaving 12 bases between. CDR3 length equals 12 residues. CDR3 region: CSVSLAEETQYF. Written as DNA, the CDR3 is TGCAGCGTTTCCTTAGCGGAGGAGACCCAGTACTTC.

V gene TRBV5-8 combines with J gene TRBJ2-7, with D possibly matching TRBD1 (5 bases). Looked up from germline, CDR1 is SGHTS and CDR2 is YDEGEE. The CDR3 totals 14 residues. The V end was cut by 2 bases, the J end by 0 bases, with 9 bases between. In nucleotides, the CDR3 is TGTGCCAGCAGCTTCAAGGGGCGCTCCTACGAGCAGTACTTC. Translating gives CASSFKGRSYEQYF.

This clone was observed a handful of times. CDR3 protein: CASSQVLSGSSYEQYF. For the CDR3, the DNA is TGCGCCAGCAGCCAAGTGCTGAGCGGGAGCTCCTACGAGCAGTACTTC. The chain combines TRBV4-1 with TRBJ2-7; 8 bases map to TRBD2. Germline V gene data show CDR1 as MGHRA and CDR2 as YSYEKL. J was trimmed by 0 bases and V by 1 base; bases with no gene match: 5. The CDR3 is 16 residues long.

CDR3 nucleotides: TGCGCCAGCAGCTTATTCAACAGGGGTTCGAACGAGCAGTACTTC. As protein: CASSLFNRGSNEQYF. V and J are TRBV5-1 and TRBJ2-7; TRBD1 agrees at 7 bases. Germline loops: CDR1 SGHRS, CDR2 YFSETQ. The CDR3 has 15 amino acids. Losses at the gene ends were 2 bases for V and 5 bases for J; bases not matched to a gene: 10.

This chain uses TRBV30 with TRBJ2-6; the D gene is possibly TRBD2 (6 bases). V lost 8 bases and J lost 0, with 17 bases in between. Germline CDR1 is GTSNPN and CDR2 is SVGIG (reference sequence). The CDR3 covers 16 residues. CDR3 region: CATPRDGSSGANVLTF. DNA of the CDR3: TGTGCCACCCCCCGGGACGGGAGCTCTGGGGCCAACGTCCTGACTTTC.

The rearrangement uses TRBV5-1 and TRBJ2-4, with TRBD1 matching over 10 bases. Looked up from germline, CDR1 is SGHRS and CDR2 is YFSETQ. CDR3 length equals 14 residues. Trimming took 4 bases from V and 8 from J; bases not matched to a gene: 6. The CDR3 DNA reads TGCGCCAGCAGCCTGACAGGGGGCTTAGACATTCAGTACTTC. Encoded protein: CASSLTGGLDIQYF.

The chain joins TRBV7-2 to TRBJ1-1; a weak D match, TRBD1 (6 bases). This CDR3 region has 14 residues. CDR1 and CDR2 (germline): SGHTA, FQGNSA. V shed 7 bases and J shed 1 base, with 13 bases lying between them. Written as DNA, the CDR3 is TGTGCCAGCACCCAATTACAGGGGAACACTGAAGCTTTCTTT. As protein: CASTQLQGNTEAFF.

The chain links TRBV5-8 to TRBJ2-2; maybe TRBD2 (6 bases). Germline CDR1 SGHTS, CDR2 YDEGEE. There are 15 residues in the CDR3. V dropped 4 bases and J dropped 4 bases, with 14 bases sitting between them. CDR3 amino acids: CASSKGGPVTGELFF. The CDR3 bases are TGTGCCAGCAGCAAAGGAGGGCCAGTCACCGGGGAGCTGTTTTTT.